Listed below are T cell receptor beta chains from one sample, sequenced in a study of cytomegalovirus exposure and HLA in healthy donors. Sequencing used immunoSEQ multiplex PCR; TCRdb keeps in-frame clones, though not all of them. The repertoire holds some 95,000 clones, 78% seen once, with roughly 4% in the top ten. The sequencing sample was made of PBMCs. Every receptor here comes from a middle-aged woman in good health and CMV-seropositive. Each CDR3 is given with its conserved first and last residue. A D gene is named only where the DNA matches it firmly. Part of the rows lack a size; the others show once, few, many or a class for expanded clones.

V gene,J gene,clone size,D gene,CDR3 DNA,CDR3 protein
TRBV27,TRBJ2-1,.,TRBD2,TGTGCCAGCAGTACCACCGGGCGGACTAGCGGTAAATACTACAATGAGCAGTTCTTC,CASSTTGRTSGKYYNEQFF
TRBV5-1,TRBJ1-4,.,.,TGCGCCAGCAGCTCAATACAGGGCACTAATGAAAAACTGTTTTTT,CASSSIQGTNEKLFF
TRBV15,TRBJ1-1,.,.,TGTGCCACCAGCCCCCAAACAGGGTTTACTGAAGCTTTCTTT,CATSPQTGFTEAFF
TRBV7-9,TRBJ2-7,once,TRBD2,TGTGCCAGCAGCTCCATGACTAGCGGGAGTAGCGAGCAGTACTTC,CASSSMTSGSSEQYF
TRBV29-1,TRBJ1-5,once,.,TGCAGCGTTGATCTCACACGGAGTGGGAATCAGCCCCAGCATTTT,CSVDLTRSGNQPQHF
TRBV20-1,TRBJ1-1,.,.,TGCAGTGCTAGAGAAGCCACTGAAGCTTTCTTT,CSAREATEAFF
TRBV2,TRBJ2-7,.,TRBD2,TGTGCCAGCAGGGCTACTAGCGGGGCCGCCTACGAGCAGTACTTC,CASRATSGAAYEQYF
TRBV7-6,TRBJ2-3,few,TRBD2,TGTGCCAGCAGCTTACTAGCGGGCACAGATACGCAGTATTTT,CASSLLAGTDTQYF
TRBV12-5,TRBJ2-5,.,TRBD1,TGTGCTAGTGGTAGGACAGGTGAGACCCAGTACTTC,CASGRTGETQYF
TRBV30,TRBJ2-5,.,TRBD2,TGTGCCTGGAGGGGGACTAGCGGGCAAGAGACCCAGTACTTC,CAWRGTSGQETQYF
TRBV7-6,TRBJ2-2,.,.,TGTGCCAGCAGCAGACTTGGGACCGGGGAGCTGTTTTTT,CASSRLGTGELFF
TRBV5-1,TRBJ2-2,.,.,TGCGCCAGCAAATCTGGCCGTCTACAGACCGGGGAGCTGTTTTTT,CASKSGRLQTGELFF
TRBV15,TRBJ2-3,.,TRBD1,TGTGCCACCAGCATTCGGGACAGCGCCACAGATACGCAGTATTTT,CATSIRDSATDTQYF